A single sample gave rise to the 7 T cell receptor beta chains below, sequenced in a study of blood T cells in healthy people across ages. PCR was performed a second time for roughly 7 to 11 cycles using a sample-barcoded 5' primer and a J-beta primer mix. In TCRdb, the 5' RACE reads were re-called with MiXCR into one record per CDR3 protein. In the table there are about 800,000 distinct CDR3 sequences, around a quarter of which are singletons. Separately, the same data were catalogued under a study of T cells of mothers and their children.

Sample: blood. All receptors come from a boy aged 5 to 17 in good health.

This clonotype appeared once. This chain connects TRBV7-9 to TRBJ1-1, with D possibly TRBD1 on 5 matching bases. CDR3 size: 12 residues. The V and J ends lost 6 bases and 7 bases respectively, with 12 bases between them. In germline, CDR1 is SEHNR, CDR2 FQNEAQ (reference sequence). DNA of the CDR3: TGTGCCAGCAGTCGGGACGGCGATGAAGCTTTCTTT. This gives the protein CASSRDGDEAFF.

The genes are TRBV7-2 and TRBJ1-4; the D is unclear. The V gene's germline CDR1 is SGHTA and CDR2 FQGNSA. This CDR3 is 12 amino acids long. Deletions cut 6 bases from V and 6 bases from J, with 8 bases between. CDR3 coding DNA: TGTGCCAGCAGTCGGCAAGATGAAAAACTGTTTTTT. Translating gives CASSRQDEKLFF. Complete variable domain (other parts from reference TRBV7-2 and TRBJ1-4): GAGVSQSPSNKVTEKGKDVELRCDPISGHTALYWYRQSLGQGLEFLIYFQGNSAPDKSGLPSDRFSAERTGGSVSTLTIQRTQQEDSAVYLCASSRQDEKLFFGSGTQLSVL.

This clonotype occurred a few times. CDR3 nucleotides: TGTGCCAGCAGGGCTCCCGGGTGGGCAGGGGAGCAGCAGTACTTC. Translated, it gives CASRAPGWAGEQQYF. J is TRBJ2-7 and V is TRBV25-1; D perhaps matches TRBD1 (6 bases). Trimming took 6 bases from V and 8 from J, leaving 23 bases between them. CDR1 is MGHDK and CDR2 is SYGVNS in the germline V gene. This CDR3 contains 15 residues.

This clonotype showed up just a few times. V gene TRBV9 combines with J gene TRBJ2-3; D could derive from TRBD1 or TRBD2 (6 bases each). Trimming cost V 1 base and J 4 bases, with 10 bases left between them. Germline values: CDR1 SGDLS, CDR2 YYNGEE. The CDR3 length is 14 residues. The CDR3 sequence is CASSVNREADTQYF. CDR3 sequence (DNA): TGTGCCAGCAGCGTAAACAGGGAGGCAGATACGCAGTATTTT.

The chain has TRBV7-2 and TRBJ2-1; 8 bases are a match to TRBD1. CDR3 size: 14 residues. V gave up 5 bases and J gave up 5 bases; unmatched junction bases: 5. Germline CDR1 SGHTA, CDR2 FQGNSA. CDR3 amino acids: CASSARTGNNEQFF. In DNA form, the CDR3 reads TGTGCCAGCAGCGCCCGGACAGGGAACAATGAGCAGTTCTTC.

This clonotype was counted between two and nine times. The rearrangement links TRBV25-1 to TRBJ2-5, with a tentative D call TRBD1 (6 bases). The CDR3 totals 15 residues. Trimming cost V 8 bases and J 2 bases, with 18 bases left between them. The germline CDR1 and CDR2 sequences are MGHDK and SYGVNS. The CDR3: CASGAHRDWQETQYF. As DNA, the CDR3 is TGTGCCAGCGGGGCGCACAGGGATTGGCAAGAGACCCAGTACTTC.

J is TRBJ1-1 and V is TRBV7-2, with a weak D call TRBD1 (6 bases). The germline gives CDR1 SGHTA, CDR2 FQGNSA. V was clipped by 5 bases and J by 2 bases, with 15 bases between them. The CDR3 extends over 15 amino acids. The CDR3 reads CASSPTGTSNTEAFF. In nucleotides, the CDR3 is TGTGCCAGCAGCCCCACCGGGACATCAAACACTGAAGCTTTCTTT. Filled out from reference TRBV7-2 and TRBJ1-1, the complete variable domain reads GAGVSQSPSNKVTEKGKDVELRCDPISGHTALYWYRQSLGQGLEFLIYFQGNSAPDKSGLPSDRFSAERTGGSVSTLTIQRTQQEDSAVYLCASSPTGTSNTEAFFGQGTRLTVV.